This T cell receptor beta chain was documented in a study of cytomegalovirus exposure and HLA in healthy donors. Study in general: Samples from HLA-typed donors yielded around 85 million unique TCRs in an early data release.

This clone came up once. Its antigen is unidentified. CDR1 is LGHNA and CDR2 is YSLEER in the germline V gene. Between the trimmed V and J ends, which lost 3 bases and 2 bases, there was a span of 10 bases. The CDR3 runs to 14 residues. Study outcomes and limitations: The study reported that TCR beta sequences accurately predicted HLA-A and HLA-B alleles in most subjects. The investigators catalogued 164 TCR beta chains as cytomegalovirus-associated.

Regarding donors, all were healthy bone marrow donors. PCR employed 60 Vbeta and 13 Jbeta primers. Method: immunoSEQ multiplex PCR; TCRdb's copy keeps in-frame clones and lacks some. This sample has about 160,000 clones, with roughly 85% found just once. This receptor was obtained from a man aged 18 to 30 in good health and CMV-seropositive. Sequenced sample: PBMCs. V gene TRBV4-3 combines with J gene TRBJ1-2; possible D gene TRBD1, 5 bases. The CDR3 DNA is TGCGCCAGCAGCCAGGGCAGGGTAAACTATGGCTACACCTTC. The encoded protein is CASSQGRVNYGYTF.